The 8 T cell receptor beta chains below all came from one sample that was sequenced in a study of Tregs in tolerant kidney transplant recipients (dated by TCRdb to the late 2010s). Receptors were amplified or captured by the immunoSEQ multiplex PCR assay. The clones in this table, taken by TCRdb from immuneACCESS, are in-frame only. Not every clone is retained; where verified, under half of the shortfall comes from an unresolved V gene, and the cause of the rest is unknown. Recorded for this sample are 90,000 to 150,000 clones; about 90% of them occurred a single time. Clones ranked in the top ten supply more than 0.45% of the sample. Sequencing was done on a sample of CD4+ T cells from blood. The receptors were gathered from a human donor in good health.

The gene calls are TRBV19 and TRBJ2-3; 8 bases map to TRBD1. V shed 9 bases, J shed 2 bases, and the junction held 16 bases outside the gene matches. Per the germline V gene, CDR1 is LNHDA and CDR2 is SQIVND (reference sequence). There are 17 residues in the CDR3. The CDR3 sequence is CARGAPGGGSTTDTQYF. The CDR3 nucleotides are TGTGCCAGAGGGGCTCCAGGGGGCGGTTCCACCACAGATACGCAGTATTTT.

The CDR3 sequence is CASSFGPAGGTQYF. The CDR3 bases are TGTGCCAGCAGCTTTGGACCCGCCGGGGGTACGCAGTATTTT. J is TRBJ2-3 and V is TRBV5-4, with TRBD2 as a possible D gene (6 bases). This CDR3 contains 14 residues. CDR1 is SGHNT and CDR2 is YYREEE in the germline V gene (reference sequence). V was trimmed by 2 bases and J by 8 bases, leaving 15 bases between them.

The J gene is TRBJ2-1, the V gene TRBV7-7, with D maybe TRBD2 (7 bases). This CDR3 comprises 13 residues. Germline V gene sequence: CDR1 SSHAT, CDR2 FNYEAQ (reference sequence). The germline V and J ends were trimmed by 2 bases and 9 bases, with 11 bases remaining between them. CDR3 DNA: TGTGCCAGCAGCTTATTAGGGGGGGGTGAGCAGTTCTTC. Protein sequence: CASSLLGGGEQFF.

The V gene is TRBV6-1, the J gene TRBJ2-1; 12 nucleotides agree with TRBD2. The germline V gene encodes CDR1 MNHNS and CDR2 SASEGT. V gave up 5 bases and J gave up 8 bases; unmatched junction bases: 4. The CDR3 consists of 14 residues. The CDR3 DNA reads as TGTGCCAGCAGTAGACTAGCGGGAGAGTATGAGCAGTTCTTC. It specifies CASSRLAGEYEQFF.

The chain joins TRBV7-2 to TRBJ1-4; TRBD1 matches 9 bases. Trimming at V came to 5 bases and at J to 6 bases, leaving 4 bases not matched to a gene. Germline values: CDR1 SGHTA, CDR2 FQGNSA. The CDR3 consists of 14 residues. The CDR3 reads CASSRQGGDEKLFF. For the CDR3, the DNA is TGTGCCAGCAGCCGACAGGGGGGGGATGAAAAACTGTTTTTT.

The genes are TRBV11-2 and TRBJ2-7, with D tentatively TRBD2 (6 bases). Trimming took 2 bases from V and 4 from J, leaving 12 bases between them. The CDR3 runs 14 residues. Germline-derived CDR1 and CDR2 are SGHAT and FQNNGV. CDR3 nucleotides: TGTGCCAGCAGCTTAACCGGGGGTCGGTACGAGCAGTACTTC. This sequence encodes CASSLTGGRYEQYF.

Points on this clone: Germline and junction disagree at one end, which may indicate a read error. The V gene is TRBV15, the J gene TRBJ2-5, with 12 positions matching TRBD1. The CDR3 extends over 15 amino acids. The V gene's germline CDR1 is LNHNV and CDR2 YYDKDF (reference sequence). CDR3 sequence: CATSSGTGGDETQYF. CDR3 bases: TGTGCCACCAGCTCCGGGACAGGGGGCGACGAGACCCAATACTTC.

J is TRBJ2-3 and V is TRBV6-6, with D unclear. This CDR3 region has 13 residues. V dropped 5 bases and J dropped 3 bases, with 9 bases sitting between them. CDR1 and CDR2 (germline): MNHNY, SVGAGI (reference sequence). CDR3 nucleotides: TGTGCCAGCAGTAGAGCGAGGACAGATACGCAGTATTTT. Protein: CASSRARTDTQYF.